The present TCR beta chain was sequenced within a study of shared clonotypes between healthy human individuals. CDR1 is MNHNS, CDR2 SASEGT, per germline. This CDR3 spans 14 amino acids. Trimming shortened V by 2 bases and J by 6 bases, and 13 bases separated the two germline ends. Profiling relied on immunoSEQ multiplex PCR, and the TCRdb table lists in-frame clones only, not all of them. This table has around 1,100,000 clones, roughly 80% appearing once. The chain uses TRBV6-1 and TRBJ1-2; D might be TRBD1 (5 bases). This clonotype was sampled from a man aged 18 to 29 in good health. Some clones in this sample may be carry-over from other donors' samples. Sequencing used memory CD4+ T cells from PBMCs. Specified subset: CD45RA-negative fraction. The CDR3 sequence: CASSETGRINGYTF. CDR3 bases: TGTGCCAGCAGTGAAACGGGACGTATAAATGGCTACACCTTC.